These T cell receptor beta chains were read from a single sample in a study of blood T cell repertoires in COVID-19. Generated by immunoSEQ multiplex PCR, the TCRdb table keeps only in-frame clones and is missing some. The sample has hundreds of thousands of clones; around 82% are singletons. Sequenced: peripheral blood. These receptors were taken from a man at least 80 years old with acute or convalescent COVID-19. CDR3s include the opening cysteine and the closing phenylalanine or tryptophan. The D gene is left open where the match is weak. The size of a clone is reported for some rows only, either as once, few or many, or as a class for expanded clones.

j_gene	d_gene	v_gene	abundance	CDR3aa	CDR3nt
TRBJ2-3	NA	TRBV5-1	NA	CASSGGGGISNTQYF	TGCGCCAGCAGCGGTGGTGGGGGGATTTCAAATACGCAGTATTTT
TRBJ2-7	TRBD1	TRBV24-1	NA	CATSDTGTGIYEQYF	TGTGCCACCAGTGATACCGGGACAGGGATCTACGAGCAGTACTTC
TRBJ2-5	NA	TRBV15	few	CATSRDSRGLSETQYF	TGTGCCACCAGCAGAGATTCCCGCGGCCTATCTGAGACCCAGTACTTC
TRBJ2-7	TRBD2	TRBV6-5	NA	CASNPSGNYEQYF	TGTGCCAGCAACCCTAGCGGGAACTACGAGCAGTACTTC
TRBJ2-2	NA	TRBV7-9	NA	CASSLPLTGELFF	TGTGCCAGCAGCCTCCCCTTGACCGGGGAGCTGTTTTTT
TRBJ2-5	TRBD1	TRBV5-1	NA	CASSLPTGARETQYF	TGCGCCAGCAGCTTGCCGACAGGGGCGAGGGAGACCCAGTACTTC
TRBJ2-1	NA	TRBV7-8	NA	CASSYPTAGSYNEQFF	TGTGCCAGCAGCTACCCCACAGCGGGTTCCTACAATGAGCAGTTCTTC
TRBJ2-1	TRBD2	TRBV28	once	CASSVYTSEVNNEQFF	TGTGCCAGCAGTGTCTATACTAGCGAGGTCAACAATGAGCAGTTCTTC
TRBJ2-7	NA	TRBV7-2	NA	CASSAPLSGGTYEQYF	TGTGCCAGCAGTGCCCCCCTCTCCGGGGGAACCTACGAGCAGTACTTC
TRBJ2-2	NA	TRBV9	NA	CASSLGGDTGELFF	TGTGCCAGCAGCTTAGGGGGGGACACCGGGGAGCTGTTTTTT
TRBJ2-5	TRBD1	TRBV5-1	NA	CASRLSGQGRETQYF	TGCGCCAGCAGGTTATCGGGACAGGGTCGAGAGACCCAGTACTTC
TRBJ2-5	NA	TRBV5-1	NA	CASSIGADKETQYF	TGCGCCAGCAGCATTGGGGCAGACAAAGAGACCCAGTACTTC
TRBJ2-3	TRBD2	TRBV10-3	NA	CAITGTGGSTDTQYF	TGTGCCATCACGGGGACGGGGGGTAGCACAGATACGCAGTATTTT
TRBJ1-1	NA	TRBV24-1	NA	CATSHGRGTEAFF	TGTGCCACCAGTCACGGGAGGGGCACTGAAGCTTTCTTT
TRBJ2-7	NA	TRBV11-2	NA	CASSSTMGEQYF	TGTGCCAGCAGCTCCACTATGGGCGAGCAGTACTTC
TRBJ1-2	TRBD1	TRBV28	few	CASLPGTANYGYTF	TGTGCCAGCCTCCCCGGGACAGCGAACTATGGCTACACCTTC
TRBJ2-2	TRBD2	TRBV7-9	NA	CASSLTSGANTGELFF	TGTGCCAGCAGCCTAACTAGCGGGGCTAACACCGGGGAGCTGTTTTTT
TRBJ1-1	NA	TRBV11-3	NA	CASSSRGGNTEAFF	TGTGCCAGCAGCTCCCGAGGGGGTAACACTGAAGCTTTCTTT
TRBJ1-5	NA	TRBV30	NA	CAWRGEGHQPQHF	TGTGCCTGGAGGGGAGAGGGCCATCAGCCCCAGCATTTT
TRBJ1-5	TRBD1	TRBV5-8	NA	CASSWTTGGNYQPQHF	TGTGCCAGCAGCTGGACGACAGGGGGCAATTATCAGCCCCAGCATTTT
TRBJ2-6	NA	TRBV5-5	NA	CASSLEVAASRSGANVLTF	TGTGCCAGCAGCTTGGAAGTAGCAGCCTCCCGCTCTGGGGCCAACGTCCTGACTTTC
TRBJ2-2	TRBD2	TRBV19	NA	CASSMSGVTGELFF	TGTGCCAGTAGTATGAGCGGGGTAACCGGGGAGCTGTTTTTT
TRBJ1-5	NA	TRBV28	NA	CASSSTVLGNQPQHF	TGTGCCAGCAGTTCGACAGTCCTAGGCAATCAGCCCCAGCATTTT
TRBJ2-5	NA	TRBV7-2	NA	CASSRSSQETQYF	TGTGCCAGCAGCAGGAGTAGCCAAGAGACCCAGTACTTC
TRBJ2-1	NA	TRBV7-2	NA	CASSLAGGIEQFF	TGTGCCAGCAGCTTAGCGGGGGGTATTGAGCAGTTCTTC
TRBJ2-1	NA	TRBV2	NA	CASSLRRGGGYNEQFF	TGTGCCAGCAGTCTAAGGCGGGGAGGGGGTTACAATGAGCAGTTCTTC
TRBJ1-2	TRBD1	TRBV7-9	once	CASSLVGQVYGYTF	TGTGCCAGCAGCTTAGTCGGACAGGTCTATGGCTACACCTTC
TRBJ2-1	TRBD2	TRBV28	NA	CASSSEGGRVFKQFF	TGTGCCAGCAGTTCCGAGGGCGGGAGGGTATTTAAGCAGTTCTTC
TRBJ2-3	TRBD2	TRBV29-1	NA	CSVGGGATDTQYF	TGCAGCGTTGGGGGAGGGGCCACAGATACGCAGTATTTT
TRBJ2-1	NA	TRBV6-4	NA	CASSVQGGGEQFF	TGTGCCAGCAGTGTCCAAGGGGGTGGCGAGCAGTTCTTC
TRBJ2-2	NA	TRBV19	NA	CASSIGHPGELFF	TGTGCCAGTAGTATTGGGCATCCCGGGGAGCTGTTTTTT
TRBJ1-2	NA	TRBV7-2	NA	CASSLLQGWGYTF	TGTGCCAGCAGCTTATTACAGGGATGGGGCTACACCTTC